This T cell receptor beta chain was captured by sequencing in a study of post-analysis software for immune sequencing data. Regarding the study as a whole: Patients used about 5 TRBV segments, including TRBV5-6, TRBV5-1 and TRBV20-1, more often than controls. The authors found that F measure strongly co-clustered same-batch samples.

Unique-molecular-identifier-tagged TCR beta cDNA libraries were used. From around 0.96 to 9.9 million T cells, 500,000 or so cDNA molecules were obtained. Using its own MiXCR run on the PCR reads, TCRdb lists one record per CDR3 protein. Of around 700,000 distinct CDR3 sequences in the sample, roughly three fifths were seen once. CDR3 length: 15 amino acids. Germline CDR1 is SGHTA and CDR2 is FQGNSA. A word on this clonotype: What it binds is unknown. One end of the junction does not line up with germline, which may come from a read error.

The sequence derives from a girl aged 2-10 years with multiple sclerosis. This chain links TRBV7-2 with TRBJ2-3; D is undetermined. The sample taken for sequencing was blood. This CDR3 is CASSPSGYITDMQYF. DNA of the CDR3: TGTGCCAGCAGCCCATCAGGCTACATCACAGATATGCAGTATTTT.